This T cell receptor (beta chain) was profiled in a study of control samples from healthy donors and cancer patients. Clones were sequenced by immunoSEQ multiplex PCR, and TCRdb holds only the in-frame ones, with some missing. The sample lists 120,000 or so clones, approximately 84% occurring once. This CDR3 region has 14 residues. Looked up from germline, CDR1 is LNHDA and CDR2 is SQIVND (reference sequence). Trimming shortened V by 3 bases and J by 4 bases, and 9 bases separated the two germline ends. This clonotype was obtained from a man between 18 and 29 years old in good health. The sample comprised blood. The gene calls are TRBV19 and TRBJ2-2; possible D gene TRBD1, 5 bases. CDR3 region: CASSMNRLTGELFF. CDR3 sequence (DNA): TGTGCCAGTAGTATGAACAGGCTCACCGGGGAGCTGTTTTTT.